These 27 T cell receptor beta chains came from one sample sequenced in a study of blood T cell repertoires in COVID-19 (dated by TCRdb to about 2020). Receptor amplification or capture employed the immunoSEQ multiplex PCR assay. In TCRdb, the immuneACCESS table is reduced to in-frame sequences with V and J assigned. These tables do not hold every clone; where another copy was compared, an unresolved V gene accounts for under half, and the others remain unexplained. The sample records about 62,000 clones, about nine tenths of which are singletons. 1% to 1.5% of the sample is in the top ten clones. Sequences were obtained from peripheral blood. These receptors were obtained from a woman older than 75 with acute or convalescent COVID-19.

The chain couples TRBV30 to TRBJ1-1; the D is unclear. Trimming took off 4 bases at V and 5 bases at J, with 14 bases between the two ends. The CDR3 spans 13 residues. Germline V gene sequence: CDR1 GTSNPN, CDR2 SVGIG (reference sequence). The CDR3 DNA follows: TGTGCCTGGAAACCTCAACCGGGGACTGAAGCTTTCTTT. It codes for CAWKPQPGTEAFF.

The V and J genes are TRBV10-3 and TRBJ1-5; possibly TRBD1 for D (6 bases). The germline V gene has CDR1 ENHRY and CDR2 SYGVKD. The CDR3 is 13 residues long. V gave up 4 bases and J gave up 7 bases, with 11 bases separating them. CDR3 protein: CAISVQGRQPQHF. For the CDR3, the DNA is TGTGCCATCAGTGTACAGGGTCGGCAGCCCCAGCATTTT.

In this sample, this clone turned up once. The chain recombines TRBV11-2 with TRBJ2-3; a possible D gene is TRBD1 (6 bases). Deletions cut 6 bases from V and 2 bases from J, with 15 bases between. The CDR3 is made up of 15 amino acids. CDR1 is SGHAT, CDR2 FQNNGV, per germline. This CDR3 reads CASRDHREITDTQYF. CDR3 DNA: TGTGCCAGCAGGGATCACAGGGAGATCACAGATACGCAGTATTTT.

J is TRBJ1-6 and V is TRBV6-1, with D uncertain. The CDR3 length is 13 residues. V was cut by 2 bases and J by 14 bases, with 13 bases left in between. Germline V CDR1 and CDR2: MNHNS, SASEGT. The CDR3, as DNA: TGTGCCAGCAGTGAAATGAGGGTTGCGGCCCTCCACTTT. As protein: CASSEMRVAALHF.

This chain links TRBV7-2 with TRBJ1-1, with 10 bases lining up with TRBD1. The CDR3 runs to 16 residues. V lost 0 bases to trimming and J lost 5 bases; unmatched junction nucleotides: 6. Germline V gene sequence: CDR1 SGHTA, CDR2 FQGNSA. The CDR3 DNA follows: TGTGCCAGCAGCTTAGCGGGATGGACAGGGGGAACTGAAGCTTTCTTT. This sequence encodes CASSLAGWTGGTEAFF.

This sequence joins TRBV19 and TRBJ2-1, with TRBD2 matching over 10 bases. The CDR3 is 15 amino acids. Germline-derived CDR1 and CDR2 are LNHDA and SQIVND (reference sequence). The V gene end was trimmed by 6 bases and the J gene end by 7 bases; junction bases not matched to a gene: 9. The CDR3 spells CASSPGASGGNEQFF. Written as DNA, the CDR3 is TGTGCCAGTAGCCCCGGGGCTAGCGGGGGAAATGAGCAGTTCTTC.

This chain's CDR3 is CASSYSIVTF. For the CDR3, the DNA is TGTGCCAGCAGTTACTCGATAGTGACCTTC. This chain joins TRBV6-7 and TRBJ1-2; no clear D gene. TRBV6-7 is designated an ORF whose function remains uncertain. V was clipped by 0 bases and J by 14 bases, with 7 bases between them. This CDR3 comprises 10 residues.

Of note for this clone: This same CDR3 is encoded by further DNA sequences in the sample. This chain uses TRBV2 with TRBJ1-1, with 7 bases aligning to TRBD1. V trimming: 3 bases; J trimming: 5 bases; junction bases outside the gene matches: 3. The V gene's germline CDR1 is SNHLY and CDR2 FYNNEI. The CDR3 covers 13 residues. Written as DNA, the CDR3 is TGTGCCAGCAGTGAGGGCAGGGGGACTGAAGCTTTCTTT. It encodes CASSEGRGTEAFF.

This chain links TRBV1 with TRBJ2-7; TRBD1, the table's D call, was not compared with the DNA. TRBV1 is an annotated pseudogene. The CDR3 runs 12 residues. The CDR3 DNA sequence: TGCACCAGCAGCCCGCAGGGGCCCGAGCAGTACTTC. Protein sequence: CTSSPQGPEQYF.

In DNA form, the CDR3 reads TGTGCCAGCCAAAGGGGACAGTCTGGAAACACCATATATTTT. This sequence encodes CASQRGQSGNTIYF. The J gene is TRBJ1-3, the V gene TRBV19, with 7 bases identical to TRBD1. The CDR3 is made up of 14 amino acids. The J segment lost 1 base and the V segment lost 9 bases, leaving 6 bases of the junction unmatched. CDR1 is LNHDA and CDR2 is SQIVND in the germline V gene (reference sequence).

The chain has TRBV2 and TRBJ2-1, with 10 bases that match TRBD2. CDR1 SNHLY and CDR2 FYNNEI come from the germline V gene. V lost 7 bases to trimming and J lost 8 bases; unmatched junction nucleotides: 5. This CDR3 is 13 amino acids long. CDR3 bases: TGTGCCAGCAAGGCTAGCGGGAGTGATGAGCAGTTCTTC. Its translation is CASKASGSDEQFF.

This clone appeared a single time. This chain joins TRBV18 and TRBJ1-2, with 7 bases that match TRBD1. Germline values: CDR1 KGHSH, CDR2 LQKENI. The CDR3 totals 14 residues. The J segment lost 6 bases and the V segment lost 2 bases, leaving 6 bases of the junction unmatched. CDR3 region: CASSPDRQGNGYTF. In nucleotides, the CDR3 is TGTGCCAGCTCACCAGATCGACAGGGAAATGGCTACACCTTC.

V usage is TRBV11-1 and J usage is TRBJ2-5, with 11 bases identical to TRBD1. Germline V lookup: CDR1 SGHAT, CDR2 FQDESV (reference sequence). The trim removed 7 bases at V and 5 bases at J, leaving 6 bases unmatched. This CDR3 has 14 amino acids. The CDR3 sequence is CASNYRDRGETQYF. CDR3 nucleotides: TGTGCCAGCAACTACCGGGACAGGGGGGAGACCCAGTACTTC.

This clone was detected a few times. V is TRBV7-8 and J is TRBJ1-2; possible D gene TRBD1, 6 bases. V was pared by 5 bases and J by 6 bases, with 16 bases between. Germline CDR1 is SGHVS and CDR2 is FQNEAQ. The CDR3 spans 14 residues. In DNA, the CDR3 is TGTGCCAGCAGCCGAGCCCCAGGGGCGAATGGCTACACCTTC. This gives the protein CASSRAPGANGYTF.

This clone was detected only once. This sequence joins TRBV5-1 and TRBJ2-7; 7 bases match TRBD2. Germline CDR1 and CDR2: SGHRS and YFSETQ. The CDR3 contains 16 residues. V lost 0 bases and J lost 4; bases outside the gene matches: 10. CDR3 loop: CASSLALAGVGYEQYF. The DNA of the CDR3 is TGCGCCAGCAGCTTGGCCTTGGCGGGAGTCGGGTACGAGCAGTACTTC. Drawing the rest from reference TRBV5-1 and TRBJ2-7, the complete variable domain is KAGVTQTPRYLIKTRGQQVTLSCSPISGHRSVSWYQQTPGQGLQFLFEYFSETQRNKGNFPGRFSGRQFSNSRSEMNVSTLELGDSALYLCASSLALAGVGYEQYFGPGTRLTVT.

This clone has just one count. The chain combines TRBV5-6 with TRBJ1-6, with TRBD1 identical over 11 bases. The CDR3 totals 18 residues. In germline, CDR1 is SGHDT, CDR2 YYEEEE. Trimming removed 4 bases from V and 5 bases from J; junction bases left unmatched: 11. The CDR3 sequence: CASSPGQGAEADNSPLHF. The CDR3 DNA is TGTGCCAGCAGCCCCGGACAGGGGGCGGAGGCGGATAATTCACCCCTCCACTTT.

The CDR3 nucleotides are TGCGCCAGCAGCTTGACAGCGGGGGGGCGAAATGAGCAGTTCTTC. Translated, it gives CASSLTAGGRNEQFF. V and J are TRBV5-1 and TRBJ2-1, with 10 nucleotides matching TRBD2. Looked up from germline, CDR1 is SGHRS and CDR2 is YFSETQ. J lost 7 bases, V lost 1 base, and 5 bases had no gene match. CDR3 length: 15 amino acids.

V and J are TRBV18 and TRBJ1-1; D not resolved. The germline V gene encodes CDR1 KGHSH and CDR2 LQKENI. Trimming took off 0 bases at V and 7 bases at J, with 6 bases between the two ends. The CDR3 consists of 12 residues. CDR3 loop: CASSPPAGEAFF. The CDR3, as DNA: TGTGCCAGCTCACCACCGGCAGGTGAAGCTTTCTTT.

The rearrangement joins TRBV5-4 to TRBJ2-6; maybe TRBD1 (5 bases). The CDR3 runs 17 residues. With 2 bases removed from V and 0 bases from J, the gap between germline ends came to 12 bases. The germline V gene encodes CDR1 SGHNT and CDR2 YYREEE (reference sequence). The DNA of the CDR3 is TGTGCCAGCAGCTTAGGGGTTCCCATCTCTGGGGCCAACGTCCTGACTTTC. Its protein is CASSLGVPISGANVLTF.

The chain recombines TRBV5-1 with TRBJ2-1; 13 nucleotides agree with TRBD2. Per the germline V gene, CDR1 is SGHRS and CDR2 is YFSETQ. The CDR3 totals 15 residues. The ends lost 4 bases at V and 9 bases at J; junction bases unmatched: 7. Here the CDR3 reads CASSGGTSGEGEQFF. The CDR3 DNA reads TGCGCCAGCAGCGGCGGGACTAGCGGGGAGGGTGAGCAGTTCTTC.

CDR3 sequence reads: CASSFLRSRGNEQFF. The CDR3 region has the DNA TGTGCCAGCAGTTTTCTCCGGTCCCGGGGCAATGAGCAGTTCTTC. This sequence joins TRBV28 and TRBJ2-1; TRBD2 might be the D (5 bases). This CDR3 contains 15 residues. V was trimmed by 3 bases and J by 6 bases, leaving 15 bases between them. Per the germline V gene, CDR1 is MDHEN and CDR2 is SYDVKM.

This chain's CDR3 is CASSLERKAFF. The CDR3 DNA reads as TGCGCCAGCAGCTTGGAGAGAAAGGCTTTCTTT. This chain uses TRBV5-1 with TRBJ1-1, with D uncertain. Per germline, CDR1 SGHRS and CDR2 YFSETQ. Trimming removed 0 bases at V and 11 bases at J, with 8 bases between. CDR3 length equals 11 residues.

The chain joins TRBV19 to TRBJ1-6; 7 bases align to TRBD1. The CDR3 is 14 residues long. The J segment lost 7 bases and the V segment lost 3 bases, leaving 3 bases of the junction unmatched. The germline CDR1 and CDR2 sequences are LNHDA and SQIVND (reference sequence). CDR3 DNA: TGTGCCAGTAGTATCCGGGACAGAAATTCACCCCTCCACTTT. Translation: CASSIRDRNSPLHF. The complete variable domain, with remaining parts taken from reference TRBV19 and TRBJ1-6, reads DGGITQSPKYLFRKEGQNVTLSCEQNLNHDAMYWYRQDPGQGLRLIYYSQIVNDFQKGDIAEGYSVSREKKESFPLTVTSAQKNPTAFYLCASSIRDRNSPLHFGNGTRLTVT.

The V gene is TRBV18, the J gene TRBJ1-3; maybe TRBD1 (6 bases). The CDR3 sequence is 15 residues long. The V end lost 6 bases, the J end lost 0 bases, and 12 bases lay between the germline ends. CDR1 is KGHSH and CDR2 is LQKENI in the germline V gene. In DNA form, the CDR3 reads TGTGCCAGCTCCCCCGGACAGAGCTCTGGAAACACCATATATTTT. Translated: CASSPGQSSGNTIYF. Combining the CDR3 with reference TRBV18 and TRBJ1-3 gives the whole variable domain NAGVMQNPRHLVRRRGQEARLRCSPMKGHSHVYWYRQLPEEGLKFMVYLQKENIIDESGMPKERFSAEFPKEGPSILRIQQVVRGDSAAYFCASSPGQSSGNTIYFGEGSWLTVV.

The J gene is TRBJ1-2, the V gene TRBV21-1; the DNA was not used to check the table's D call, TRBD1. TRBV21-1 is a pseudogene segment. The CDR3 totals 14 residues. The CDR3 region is CASSTGGQDYGYTF. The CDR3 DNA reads TGTGCCAGCAGCACAGGCGGACAGGACTATGGCTACACCTTC.

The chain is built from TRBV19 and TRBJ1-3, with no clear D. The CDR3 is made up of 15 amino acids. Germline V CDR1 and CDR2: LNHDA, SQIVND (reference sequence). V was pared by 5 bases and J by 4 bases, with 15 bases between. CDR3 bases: TGTGCCAGTAGTTTTACGGACTACTCCGGAAACACCATATATTTT. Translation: CASSFTDYSGNTIYF.

CDR3 in amino acids: CASSLWLGASNQPQHF. The CDR3 DNA reads as TGTGCCAGCAGTTTATGGTTAGGGGCGAGCAATCAGCCCCAGCATTTT. The rearrangement joins TRBV28 to TRBJ1-5, with a tentative D call TRBD1 (5 bases). The length of the CDR3 is 16 residues. The V gene's germline CDR1 is MDHEN and CDR2 SYDVKM. Trimming cost V 0 bases and J 1 base, with 10 bases left between them. The full variable domain, its missing parts supplied by reference TRBV28 and TRBJ1-5, is DVKVTQSSRYLVKRTGEKVFLECVQDMDHENMFWYRQDPGLGLRLIYFSYDVKMKEKGDIPEGYSVSREKKERFSLILESASTNQTSMYLCASSLWLGASNQPQHFGDGTRLSIL.